The clone carrying this T cell receptor beta chain came up a few times. The record originates from a study of long-term antiretroviral therapy in people with HIV. Survey-level immunoSEQ v3.0 assays were run. The protocol was immunoSEQ multiplex PCR, while the TCRdb copy is restricted to in-frame clones and leaves out a portion. The sample includes roughly 17,000 clones, 75% to 85% seen only once; the top ten take around 8%. The CDR3 spans 15 residues. V was cut by 3 bases and J by 4 bases, with 13 bases left in between. Germline CDR1 reads MRHNA; CDR2 reads SNTAGT. Every donor had one or more pre-ART and two or more post-ART PBMC samples.

This TCR was sampled from a young man with HIV. This chain uses TRBV6-4 with TRBJ1-5; D not certain. Here the sequenced sample was unsorted PBMCs, taken at the start of antiretroviral therapy. CDR3 loop: CASSENRVGNQPQHF. CDR3 in DNA: TGTGCCAGCAGTGAAAATAGGGTGGGTAATCAGCCCCAGCATTTT.